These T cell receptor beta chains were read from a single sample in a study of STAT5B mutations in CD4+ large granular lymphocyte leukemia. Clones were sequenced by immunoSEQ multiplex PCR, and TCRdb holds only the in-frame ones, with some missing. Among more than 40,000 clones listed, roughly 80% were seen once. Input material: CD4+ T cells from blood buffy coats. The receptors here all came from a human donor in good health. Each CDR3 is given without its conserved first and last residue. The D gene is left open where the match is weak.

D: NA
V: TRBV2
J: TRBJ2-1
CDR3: ASSRQGHEQF

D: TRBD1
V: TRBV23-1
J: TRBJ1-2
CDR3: ATSGQGGGYGYT

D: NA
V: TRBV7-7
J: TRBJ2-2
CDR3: ASSPQERTGELF

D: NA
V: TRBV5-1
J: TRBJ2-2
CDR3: ASNELGGETGELF

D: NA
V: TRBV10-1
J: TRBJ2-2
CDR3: ASRAGTALGDGELF

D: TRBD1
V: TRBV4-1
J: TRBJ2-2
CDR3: ASSHPVKYRGLITGELF

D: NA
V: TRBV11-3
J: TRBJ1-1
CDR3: ASSLGGEAF

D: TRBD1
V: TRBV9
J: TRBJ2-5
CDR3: ASSVDRVQETQY

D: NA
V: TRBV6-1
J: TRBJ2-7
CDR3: ASASTPGPYEQY

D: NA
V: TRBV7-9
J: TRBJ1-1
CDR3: ASSLAHHGARQNTEAF

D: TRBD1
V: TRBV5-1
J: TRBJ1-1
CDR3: ASSHNRGGGTEAF

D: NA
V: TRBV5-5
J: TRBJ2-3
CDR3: ASSLERAQY

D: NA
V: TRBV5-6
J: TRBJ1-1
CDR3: ASSFRGMGTEAF

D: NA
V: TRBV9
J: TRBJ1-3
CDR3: ASTLAGSRTIY

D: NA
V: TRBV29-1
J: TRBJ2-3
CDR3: SADGRYSTDTQY

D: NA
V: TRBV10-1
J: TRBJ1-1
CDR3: ASRKDSQNTEAF